The clone carrying this T cell receptor beta chain was counted a few times. The data originate from a study of chronic HIV infection and antiretroviral therapy. The length of the CDR3 is 16 residues. Germline loops: CDR1 MNHEY, CDR2 SVGEGT. The V and J ends lost 6 bases and 0 bases respectively, with 17 bases between them. TCRdb redid the calling of the 5' RACE reads with MiXCR, one entry per CDR3 protein. Among some 38,000 distinct CDR3 sequences listed, 8.2% were seen once. The chain employs TRBV6-2 or TRBV6-3 and TRBJ1-2, with TRBD1 as a possible D gene (5 bases). Sequenced material: peripheral blood. The sequence was obtained from an adult who had HIV and had not received antiretroviral therapy, or was an uninfected healthy control (not recorded which). This CDR3 reads CASSSIRTDTNYGYTF. The DNA of the CDR3 is TGTGCCAGCAGCTCTATCAGGACGGACACTAACTATGGCTACACCTTC.